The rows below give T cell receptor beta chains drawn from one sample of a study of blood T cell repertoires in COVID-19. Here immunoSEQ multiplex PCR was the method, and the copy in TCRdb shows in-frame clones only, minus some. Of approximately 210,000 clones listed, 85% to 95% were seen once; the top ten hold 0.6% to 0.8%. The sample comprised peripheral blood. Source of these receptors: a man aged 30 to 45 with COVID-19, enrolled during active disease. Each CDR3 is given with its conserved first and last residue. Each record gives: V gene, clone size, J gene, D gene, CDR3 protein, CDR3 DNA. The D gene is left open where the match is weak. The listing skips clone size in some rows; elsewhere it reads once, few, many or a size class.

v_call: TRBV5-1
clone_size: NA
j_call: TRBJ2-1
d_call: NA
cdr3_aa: CASSPDTYEQFF
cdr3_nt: TGCGCCAGCAGCCCGGACACTTATGAGCAGTTCTTC

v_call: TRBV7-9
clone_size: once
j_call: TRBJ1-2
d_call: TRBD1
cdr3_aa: CASSFSGGGDGYTF
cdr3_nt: TGTGCCAGCAGCTTTTCAGGGGGTGGGGATGGCTACACCTTC

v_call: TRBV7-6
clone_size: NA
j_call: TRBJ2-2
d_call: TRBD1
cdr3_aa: CASKLSGGGAGELFF
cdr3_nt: TGTGCCAGCAAGTTGTCAGGGGGTGGAGCCGGGGAGCTGTTTTTT

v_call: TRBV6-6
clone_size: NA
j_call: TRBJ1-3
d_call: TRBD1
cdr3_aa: CASSSGGGNTIYF
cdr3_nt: TGTGCCAGCAGTTCAGGGGGTGGAAACACCATATATTTT

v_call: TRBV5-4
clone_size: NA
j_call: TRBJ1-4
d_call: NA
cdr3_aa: CASSLLLRGSNEKLFF
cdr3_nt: TGTGCCAGCAGCTTGCTGTTGCGGGGGAGCAATGAAAAACTGTTTTTT

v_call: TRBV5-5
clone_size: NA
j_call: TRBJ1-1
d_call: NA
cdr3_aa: CASRAGGARNTEAFF
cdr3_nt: TGTGCCAGCAGGGCGGGGGGGGCCAGGAACACTGAAGCTTTCTTT

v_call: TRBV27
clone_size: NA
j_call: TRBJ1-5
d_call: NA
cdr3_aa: CATPPIPGWPQHF
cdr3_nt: TGTGCCACCCCGCCGATCCCAGGTTGGCCCCAGCATTTT

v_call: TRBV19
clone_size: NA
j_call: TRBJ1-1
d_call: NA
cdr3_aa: CASSEPLYTEAFF
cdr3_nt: TGTGCCAGTAGTGAACCCCTATACACTGAAGCTTTCTTT

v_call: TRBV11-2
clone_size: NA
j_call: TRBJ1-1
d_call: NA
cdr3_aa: CASSHLEAEAFF
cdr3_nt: TGTGCCAGCAGCCATTTAGAGGCTGAAGCTTTCTTT

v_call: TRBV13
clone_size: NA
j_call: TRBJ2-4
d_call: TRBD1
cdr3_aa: CASSFPRQGCIQYF
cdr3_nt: TGTGCCAGCAGCTTCCCTAGACAGGGATGCATTCAGTACTTC

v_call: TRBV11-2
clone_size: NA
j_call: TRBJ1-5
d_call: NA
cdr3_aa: CASSLGAGMTQPQHF
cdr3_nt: TGTGCCAGCAGCTTAGGGGCGGGGATGACTCAGCCCCAGCATTTT

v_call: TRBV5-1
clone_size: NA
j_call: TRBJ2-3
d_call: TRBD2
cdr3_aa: CASSSTSGGGDTQYF
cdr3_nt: TGCGCCAGCAGCTCTACTAGCGGGGGTGGCGATACGCAGTATTTT

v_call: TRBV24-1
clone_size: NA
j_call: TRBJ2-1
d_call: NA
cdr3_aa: CATSDPDDSYNEQFF
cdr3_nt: TGTGCCACCAGTGACCCAGATGACAGTTACAATGAGCAGTTCTTC

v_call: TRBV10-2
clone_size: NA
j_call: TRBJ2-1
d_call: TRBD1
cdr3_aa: CASSGWTGGDLYNEQFF
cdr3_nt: TGCGCCAGCAGTGGTTGGACAGGGGGCGATTTATACAATGAGCAGTTCTTC

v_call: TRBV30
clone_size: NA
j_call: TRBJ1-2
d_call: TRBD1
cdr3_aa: CAWSPSGTGAPYGYTF
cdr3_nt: TGTGCCTGGAGCCCCTCCGGGACAGGGGCCCCCTATGGCTACACCTTC

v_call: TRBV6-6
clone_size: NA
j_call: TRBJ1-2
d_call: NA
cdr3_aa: CASTATPNYGYTF
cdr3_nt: TGTGCCAGCACCGCGACTCCAAACTATGGCTACACCTTC

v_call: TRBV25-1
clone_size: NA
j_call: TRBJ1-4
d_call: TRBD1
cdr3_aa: CASSEYRDRATNEKLFF
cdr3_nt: TGTGCCAGCAGTGAATATAGGGACAGAGCAACTAATGAAAAACTGTTTTTT

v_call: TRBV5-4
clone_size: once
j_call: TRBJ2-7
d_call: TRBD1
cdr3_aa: CASSLGTGGGEQYF
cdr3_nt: TGTGCCAGCAGCTTAGGGACAGGGGGTGGCGAGCAGTACTTC

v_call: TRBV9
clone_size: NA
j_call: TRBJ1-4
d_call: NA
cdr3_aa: CANLLSTNEKLFF
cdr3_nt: TGTGCCAACTTGCTATCAACTAATGAAAAACTGTTTTTT

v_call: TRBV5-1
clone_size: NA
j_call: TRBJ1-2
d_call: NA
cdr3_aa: CASSPGGAGNYGYTF
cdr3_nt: TGCGCCAGCAGCCCGGGGGGAGCAGGTAACTATGGCTACACCTTC

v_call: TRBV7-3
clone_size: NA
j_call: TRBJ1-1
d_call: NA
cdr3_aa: CASSSTRGTEAFF
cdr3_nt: TGTGCCAGCAGCTCCACCAGGGGCACTGAAGCTTTCTTT

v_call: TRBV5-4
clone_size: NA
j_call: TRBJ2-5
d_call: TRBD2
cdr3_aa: CASSLAGTSVQETQYF
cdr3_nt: TGTGCCAGCAGCTTGGCCGGGACTAGCGTCCAAGAGACCCAGTACTTC

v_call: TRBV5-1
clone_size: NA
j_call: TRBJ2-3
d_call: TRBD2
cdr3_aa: CASKVSGEDTQYF
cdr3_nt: TGCGCCAGCAAGGTGAGCGGGGAGGATACGCAGTATTTT

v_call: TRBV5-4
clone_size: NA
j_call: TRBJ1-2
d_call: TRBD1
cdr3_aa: CASSTGQGSNYGYTF
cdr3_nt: TGTGCCAGCAGCACCGGACAGGGATCCAACTATGGCTACACCTTC

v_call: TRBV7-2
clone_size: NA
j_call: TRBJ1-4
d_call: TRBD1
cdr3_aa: CASSSQGELFF
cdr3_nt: TGTGCCAGCAGCTCACAGGGGGAACTGTTTTTT

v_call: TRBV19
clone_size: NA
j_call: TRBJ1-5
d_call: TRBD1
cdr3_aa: CASERQGDYSNQPQHF
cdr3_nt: TGTGCCAGTGAGAGACAGGGGGACTATAGCAATCAGCCCCAGCATTTT

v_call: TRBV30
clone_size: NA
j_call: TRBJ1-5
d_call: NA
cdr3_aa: CAWSGGSDQPQHF
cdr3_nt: TGTGCCTGGAGTGGGGGCAGCGATCAGCCCCAGCATTTT

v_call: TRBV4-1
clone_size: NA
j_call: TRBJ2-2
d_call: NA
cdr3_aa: CASSPTAGATGELFF
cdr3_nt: TGCGCCAGCAGCCCTACCGCAGGCGCGACCGGGGAGCTGTTTTTT